These 20 T cell receptor beta chains were all obtained from the same sample, sequenced in a study of blood T cell repertoires in COVID-19. Using immunoSEQ multiplex PCR, the repertoire was profiled, and TCRdb retains in-frame clones only, with some absent. The table includes 140,000 or so clones, approximately 88% detected once. The material sequenced was peripheral blood. The receptor set was obtained from a woman aged 50 to 60 with acute or convalescent COVID-19.

The CDR3 loop reads CASSLEGGTNEKLFF. The CDR3 nucleotides read TGTGCCAGCAGCTTAGAGGGAGGAACTAATGAAAAACTGTTTTTT. The chain links TRBV7-3 to TRBJ1-4; D unclear. The CDR3 covers 15 residues. Germline CDR1 SGHTA, CDR2 FQGTGA. Between the trimmed V and J ends, which lost 2 bases and 1 base, there was a span of 8 bases.

CDR3 amino acids: CASRLSTGAQETQYF. In DNA form, the CDR3 reads TGTGCCAGCAGGTTGTCGACAGGAGCTCAAGAGACCCAGTACTTC. The chain recombines TRBV27 with TRBJ2-5; tentative D call: TRBD1 (6 bases). With 6 bases removed from V and 2 bases from J, the gap between germline ends came to 16 bases. CDR1 and CDR2 (germline): MNHEY, SMNVEV (reference sequence). The CDR3 length is 15 residues.

The chain links TRBV6-5 to TRBJ1-5; D gene unclear. Germline V gene lookup returns CDR1 MNHEY and CDR2 SVGAGI. Trimming took 8 bases from V and 5 from J, leaving 16 bases between them. The CDR3 covers 14 residues. The CDR3 bases are TGTGCCAGCGTATCCGGGGAGTTGCATCAGCCCCAGCATTTT. This encodes CASVSGELHQPQHF.

In its sample, this clone was seen a few times. The chain uses TRBV7-9 and TRBJ2-7; 12 positions agree with TRBD2. This CDR3 is built from 18 residues. V gave up 1 base and J gave up 1 base; unmatched junction bases: 8. The germline V gene encodes CDR1 SEHNR and CDR2 FQNEAQ (reference sequence). Written as DNA, the CDR3 is TGTGCCAGCAGCTTAGGGCTAGCGGGAGGGCTTAATTCCTACGAGCAGTACTTC. Its protein product is CASSLGLAGGLNSYEQYF.

This chain connects TRBV6-5 to TRBJ2-3; 9 positions agree with TRBD2. CDR1 MNHEY and CDR2 SVGAGI come from the germline V gene. With 6 bases clipped from V and 6 bases from J, the junction kept 7 bases outside the gene matches. The CDR3 has 14 residues. The CDR3 DNA sequence: TGTGCCAGCAGCTTAGCGGGGGAGAGGGATACGCAGTATTTT. It yields the protein CASSLAGERDTQYF.

The chain combines TRBV6-1 with TRBJ1-4; a possible D gene is TRBD1 (5 bases). Per the germline V gene, CDR1 is MNHNS and CDR2 is SASEGT. V lost 0 bases to trimming and J lost 4 bases, with 9 bases between them. The CDR3 runs 15 residues. The CDR3 DNA sequence: TGTGCCAGCAGTGAAGCGGGGGGTGTTAATGAAAAACTGTTTTTT. It specifies CASSEAGGVNEKLFF.

This sequence joins TRBV27 and TRBJ1-6; TRBD1 matches at 9 bases. V trimming: 2 bases; J trimming: 1 base; junction bases outside the gene matches: 9. Germline V gene lookup returns CDR1 MNHEY and CDR2 SMNVEV (reference sequence). The CDR3 is made up of 19 amino acids. The CDR3 DNA is TGTGCCAGCAGTTTAGGGACAGGGAGCCGTAGGTCCTATAATTCACCCCTCCACTTT. It translates to CASSLGTGSRRSYNSPLHF.

The chain is built from TRBV10-2 and TRBJ1-5; D not resolved. Germline V lookup: CDR1 WSHSY, CDR2 SAAADI. The V gene lost 2 bases and the J gene lost 0 bases, with 5 bases spanning the gap. The CDR3 length is 14 residues. The CDR3 sequence: CASSEEYSNQPQHF. The CDR3 bases are TGCGCCAGCAGTGAGGAGTATAGCAATCAGCCCCAGCATTTT.

The chain links TRBV9 to TRBJ2-3; no reliable D call. The CDR3 runs to 15 residues. V was pared by 3 bases and J by 0 bases, with 11 bases between. CDR1 SGDLS and CDR2 YYNGEE come from the germline V gene. The CDR3 here is CASSATALSTDTQYF. The CDR3, as DNA: TGTGCCAGCAGCGCCACAGCACTGAGCACAGATACGCAGTATTTT.

This CDR3 is CASSVPQTGASYNEQFF. In DNA, the CDR3 is TGTGCCAGCAGCGTACCCCAGACAGGGGCGTCCTACAATGAGCAGTTCTTC. The chain combines TRBV9 with TRBJ2-1; 8 nucleotides agree with TRBD1. Per germline, CDR1 SGDLS and CDR2 YYNGEE. The CDR3 is made up of 17 amino acids. Trimming took 1 base from V and 1 from J; bases not matched to a gene: 7.

V and J are TRBV10-3 and TRBJ1-1, with TRBD1 as a possible D gene (6 bases). Trimming removed 4 bases at V and 12 bases at J, with 24 bases between. The CDR3 length is 15 residues. Germline CDR1 and CDR2: ENHRY and SYGVKD. CDR3 sequence (DNA): TGTGCCATCAGTGTACAAGGGGGTGGATTTTCGAGAACTTTCTTT. It specifies CAISVQGGGFSRTFF.

The chain employs TRBV25-1 and TRBJ2-3, with D perhaps matching TRBD1 (6 bases). Germline CDR1 reads MGHDK; CDR2 reads SYGVNS. The CDR3 contains 14 residues. Trimming stripped 6 bases from V and 2 bases from J, with 12 bases between. The CDR3 DNA follows: TGTGCCAGCAGCCTCAGGGGTACCACAGATACGCAGTATTTT. Residues: CASSLRGTTDTQYF.

This chain links TRBV6-5 with TRBJ1-6; D unresolved. The ends were cut back, 7 bases at V and 2 bases at J, with 9 bases in the middle. Germline V gene sequence: CDR1 MNHEY, CDR2 SVGAGI. This CDR3 has 14 residues. The CDR3 loop is CASTSGPYNSPLHF. CDR3 in DNA: TGTGCCAGCACCAGTGGTCCCTATAATTCACCCCTCCACTTT.

The CDR3 region is CSVEVAGWKLFF. The CDR3 DNA follows: TGCAGCGTTGAAGTCGCGGGATGGAAACTGTTTTTT. J is TRBJ1-4 and V is TRBV29-1, with D unresolved. Trimming cost V 1 base and J 11 bases, with 11 bases left between them. CDR3 length: 12 amino acids. Germline V lookup: CDR1 SQVTM, CDR2 ANQGSEA.

The gene calls are TRBV7-9 and TRBJ1-1; 10 nucleotides line up with TRBD1. J lost 6 bases, V lost 9 bases, and 7 bases had no gene match. Per germline, CDR1 SEHNR and CDR2 FQNEAQ (reference sequence). The CDR3 has 13 residues. The CDR3: CASRQGAKPEAFF. In DNA form, the CDR3 reads TGTGCCAGTAGACAGGGGGCGAAACCTGAAGCTTTCTTT.

The chain recombines TRBV20-1 with TRBJ2-4, with D perhaps matching TRBD2 (6 bases). Germline loops: CDR1 DFQATT, CDR2 SNEGSKA (reference sequence). Trimming cost V 6 bases and J 8 bases, with 11 bases left between them. The CDR3 covers 11 residues. In DNA, the CDR3 is TGCAGTGCCCTGGAGGGGTACATTCAGTACTTC. It specifies CSALEGYIQYF.

V gene TRBV16 combines with J gene TRBJ1-5; 7 positions agree with TRBD1. Germline loops: CDR1 KGHSY, CDR2 FQNENV. With 4 bases clipped from V and 2 bases from J, the junction kept 8 bases outside the gene matches. CDR3 length: 16 residues. Here the CDR3 reads CASSRVTGVGNQPQHF. CDR3 nucleotides: TGTGCCAGCAGCCGGGTCACAGGGGTCGGCAATCAGCCCCAGCATTTT.

The V gene is TRBV28, the J gene TRBJ1-5; 8 bases are shared with TRBD1. J lost 6 bases, V lost 1 base, and 2 bases had no gene match. Germline V gene lookup returns CDR1 MDHEN and CDR2 SYDVKM. The CDR3 consists of 14 residues. The CDR3 DNA is TGTGCCAGCAGTTTATTGGGACAGGTTCAGCCCCAGCATTTT. Amino acids: CASSLLGQVQPQHF. Drawing the rest from reference TRBV28 and TRBJ1-5, the complete variable domain is DVKVTQSSRYLVKRTGEKVFLECVQDMDHENMFWYRQDPGLGLRLIYFSYDVKMKEKGDIPEGYSVSREKKERFSLILESASTNQTSMYLCASSLLGQVQPQHFGDGTRLSIL.

The CDR3 here is CASSYLGTDYGYTF. The CDR3 nucleotides are TGTGCCAGCAGTTACTTAGGGACAGACTATGGCTACACCTTC. The V gene is TRBV6-5, the J gene TRBJ1-2, with 7 bases aligning to TRBD1. CDR1 is MNHEY, CDR2 SVGAGI, per germline. The V gene end was trimmed by 1 base and the J gene end by 3 bases; junction bases not matched to a gene: 2. This CDR3 comprises 14 residues.

The DNA for the CDR3 is TGTGCCAGCAGCTTCGGGAAGAAAAGATCCTACGAGCAGTACTTC. Its protein product is CASSFGKKRSYEQYF. This chain joins TRBV7-9 and TRBJ2-7, with a weak D call TRBD2 (5 bases). CDR1 and CDR2 from the germline V gene are SEHNR and FQNEAQ (reference sequence). This CDR3 contains 15 residues. V lost 3 bases to trimming and J lost 1 base, with 13 bases between them.